These 21 T cell receptor beta chains were sequenced from one sample in a study of CD8 T cells in ankylosing spondylitis. TCRdb used MiXCR to reprocess the 5' RACE reads, holding one entry per CDR3 protein. There are about 240,000 distinct CDR3 sequences in the sample; approximately 10% occur only once, and less than 3% lies in the top ten. Sequencing was done on a sample of blood, either unsorted or a sorted T cell fraction (not recorded which). Receptors originate from a male donor with ankylosing spondylitis or in good health (not recorded which).

This clonotype appeared a few times. The chain has TRBV7-9 and TRBJ2-1; 10 nucleotides line up with TRBD2. The trim removed 1 base at V and 7 bases at J, leaving 4 bases unmatched. The germline V gene has CDR1 SEHNR and CDR2 FQNEAQ (reference sequence). This CDR3 region has 15 residues. This CDR3 reads CASSLDGTSVNEQFF. DNA for the CDR3: TGTGCCAGCAGCTTAGACGGGACTAGCGTTAATGAGCAGTTCTTC.

This clonotype was seen repeatedly, ten times or more. The chain links TRBV5-1 to TRBJ2-7; 8 bases fit TRBD2. Germline V lookup: CDR1 SGHRS, CDR2 YFSETQ. The CDR3 extends over 15 amino acids. With V trimmed by 0 bases and J by 6 bases, 8 bases remained unmatched. The CDR3 region is CASSLDRAGEGEQYF. The CDR3 DNA reads as TGCGCCAGCAGCTTGGACAGAGCGGGAGAGGGCGAGCAGTACTTC.

This clonotype appeared a few times. V gene TRBV7-6 combines with J gene TRBJ2-3; D not certain. This CDR3 comprises 12 residues. CDR1 SGHVS and CDR2 FNYEAQ come from the germline V gene. Trimming took off 6 bases at V and 14 bases at J, with 18 bases between the two ends. The CDR3 DNA sequence: TGTGCCAGCAGTAGAAACTCCGGGCCCCTGTATTTT. This codes for CASSRNSGPLYF.

This clonotype has ten or more counts. This chain connects TRBV6-2 or TRBV6-3 to TRBJ1-6; D gene unclear. Germline values: CDR1 MNHEY, CDR2 SVGEGT. The CDR3 length is 14 residues. The V end lost 0 bases, the J end lost 6 bases, and 6 bases lay between the germline ends. The DNA for the CDR3 is TGTGCCAGCAGTTACTCGGACCGTAATTCACCCCTCCACTTT. This sequence encodes CASSYSDRNSPLHF.

This clonotype was seen ten or more times. The gene calls are TRBV20-1 and TRBJ2-7, with D maybe TRBD2 (5 bases). The CDR3 extends over 17 amino acids. V lost 1 base to trimming and J lost 5 bases, with 24 bases between them. Germline values: CDR1 DFQATT, CDR2 SNEGSKA (reference sequence). The CDR3 DNA reads as TGCAGTGCTAGAGGGGTTTCGGTCGAGGACTTCCCTAACGAGCAGTACTTC. Encoded protein: CSARGVSVEDFPNEQYF.

In its sample, this clonotype was seen many times. This sequence may be a read error, since a much larger clone differs from it by one base. V and J are TRBV11-2 and TRBJ2-1, with 9 bases that match TRBD2. The trim removed 5 bases at V and 4 bases at J, leaving 6 bases unmatched. The CDR3 length is 15 residues. The germline gives CDR1 SGHAT, CDR2 FQNNGV. CDR3 bases: TGTGCCAGCAGCCCTACTAGCGGGCGTTACAATGAGCAGTTCTTC. Translating it yields CASSPTSGRYNEQFF.

The V call is TRBV12-3 or TRBV12-4, the J call TRBJ2-5, with D perhaps matching TRBD1 or TRBD2 (6 bases each). The germline V and J ends were trimmed by 4 bases and 4 bases, with 13 bases remaining between them. CDR3 length: 14 amino acids. In nucleotides, the CDR3 is TGTGCCAGCAGTTCGTCGGGGGCCACAGAGACCCAGTACTTC. It specifies CASSSSGATETQYF.

This clonotype showed up just a few times. J is TRBJ1-4 and V is TRBV2, with D possibly being TRBD1 (6 bases). This CDR3 has 15 amino acids. Germline lookup yields CDR1 SNHLY and CDR2 FYNNEI. Between the trimmed V and J ends, which lost 3 bases and 7 bases, there was a span of 15 bases. The CDR3 region has the DNA TGTGCCAGCAGTGATGGGGGGCTGGTTGGTGAAAAACTGTTTTTT. Translating gives CASSDGGLVGEKLFF.

The V call is TRBV27, the J call TRBJ2-3; D ambiguous. CDR3 length equals 14 residues. V shed 4 bases and J shed 0 bases, with 8 bases lying between them. The germline V gene has CDR1 MNHEY and CDR2 SMNVEV (reference sequence). The CDR3 DNA reads as TGTGCCAGCAGTTCCCTGACTAGCACAGATACGCAGTATTTT. Protein sequence: CASSSLTSTDTQYF.

This clonotype was counted many times. V is TRBV10-2 and J is TRBJ1-2, with a tentative D call TRBD1 (5 bases). V lost 1 base and J lost 4, with 16 bases in between. CDR1 is WSHSY, CDR2 SAAADI, per germline. CDR3 length equals 16 residues. The CDR3 coding sequence is TGCGCCAGCAGTGAGTTGAAAGGTGACAGAATCTATGGCTACACCTTC. Translation: CASSELKGDRIYGYTF.

This clonotype was counted many times. The V and J genes are TRBV5-1 and TRBJ2-3; the D gene could be TRBD1 or TRBD2 (5 bases each). This CDR3 comprises 14 residues. Germline values: CDR1 SGHRS, CDR2 YFSETQ. Trimming took 4 bases from V and 2 from J, leaving 11 bases between them. CDR3 region: CASSATGPTDTQYF. CDR3 nucleotide sequence: TGCGCCAGCAGCGCGACGGGGCCCACAGATACGCAGTATTTT.

This clonotype has at least ten counts. The chain joins TRBV5-5 to TRBJ1-3; D gene unclear. The CDR3 sequence is 14 residues long. The V gene's germline CDR1 is SGHKS and CDR2 YYEKEE (reference sequence). Trimming stripped 3 bases from V and 0 bases from J, with 7 bases between. The CDR3 sequence: CASSSQYSGNTIYF. Here the CDR3 DNA reads TGTGCCAGCAGCTCCCAGTACTCTGGAAACACCATATATTTT.

Ten or more counts support this clonotype. This rearrangement joins TRBV6-2 or TRBV6-3 to TRBJ2-7, with TRBD2 matching 11 bases. Losses at the gene ends were 6 bases for V and 3 bases for J; bases not matched to a gene: 7. This CDR3 region has 15 residues. Germline values: CDR1 MNHEY, CDR2 SVGEGT. CDR3 loop: CASSHRLAGLYEQYF. Here the CDR3 DNA reads TGTGCCAGCAGCCATCGACTAGCGGGGCTCTACGAGCAGTACTTC.

This clonotype was picked up many times. The chain has TRBV5-1 and TRBJ2-2; TRBD1 matches at 8 bases. The CDR3 length is 16 residues. After removal of 4 bases from V and 1 base from J, the junction contained 6 bases not matched to a gene. The germline V gene encodes CDR1 SGHRS and CDR2 YFSETQ. The CDR3 sequence is CASSPIGQGNTGELFF. CDR3 DNA: TGCGCCAGCAGCCCCATAGGACAGGGGAACACCGGGGAGCTGTTTTTT.

This clonotype was found a few times. The chain couples TRBV11-2 to TRBJ2-7; 8 bases fit TRBD1. The CDR3 loop spans 14 amino acids. Germline V lookup: CDR1 SGHAT, CDR2 FQNNGV. J was trimmed by 3 bases and V by 4 bases; bases with no gene match: 5. The CDR3 protein is CASSSLGQVYEQYF. In DNA, the CDR3 is TGTGCCAGCAGCTCCTTGGGACAGGTCTACGAGCAGTACTTC.

The V gene is TRBV7-2, the J gene TRBJ1-1, with D perhaps matching TRBD1 (5 bases). With 1 base removed from V and 4 bases from J, the gap between germline ends came to 13 bases. CDR3 length: 15 amino acids. The germline gives CDR1 SGHTA, CDR2 FQGNSA. CDR3 in amino acids: CASSLEGWIGTEAFF. CDR3 nucleotide sequence: TGTGCCAGCAGCTTAGAGGGGTGGATCGGCACTGAAGCTTTCTTT. The full variable domain, rest sourced from reference TRBV7-2 and TRBJ1-1, is GAGVSQSPSNKVTEKGKDVELRCDPISGHTALYWYRQSLGQGLEFLIYFQGNSAPDKSGLPSDRFSAERTGGSVSTLTIQRTQQEDSAVYLCASSLEGWIGTEAFFGQGTRLTVV.

A word on this clonotype: A read error may explain this, as a much larger clone is one base away. This chain connects TRBV28 to TRBJ2-7; no clear D gene. The germline V gene encodes CDR1 MDHEN and CDR2 SYDVKM. The CDR3 loop spans 12 amino acids. The DNA of the CDR3 is TGTGCCGGCAGGATAGGCACCTACGAGCAGTACTTC. Translated, it gives CAGRIGTYEQYF.

This clonotype was seen repeatedly, ten times or more. This chain connects TRBV12-3 or TRBV12-4 to TRBJ1-5, with D perhaps TRBD1 (6 bases). V dropped 5 bases and J dropped 5 bases, with 16 bases sitting between them. The CDR3 length is 15 residues. DNA for the CDR3: TGTGCCAGCAGTCAACTACAGGGAAGGGATCAGCCCCAGCATTTT. Residues: CASSQLQGRDQPQHF.

This clonotype was counted between two and nine times. The CDR3 protein is CSARDLLGARYNEQFF. The DNA of the CDR3 is TGCAGTGCTAGAGATCTCCTGGGGGCCCGGTACAATGAGCAGTTCTTC. The V call is TRBV20-1, the J call TRBJ2-1; possible D gene TRBD1, 6 bases. CDR1 DFQATT and CDR2 SNEGSKA come from the germline V gene (reference sequence). The CDR3 is made up of 16 amino acids. V was shortened by 0 bases and J by 4 bases, with 16 bases between the two germline ends.

The chain couples TRBV12-2 to TRBJ1-4; the D call in the table, TRBD1, was not verified against the DNA. TRBV12-2 is an annotated pseudogene. The CDR3 consists of 15 residues. In DNA, the CDR3 is TGTGTAAGTCGCGGGCGGACGGTTAAAAATGAAAAACTGTTTTTT. This encodes CVSRGRTVKNEKLFF.

Ten or more counts support this clonotype. The chain couples TRBV18 to TRBJ2-7; TRBD1 agrees at 7 bases. V was clipped by 5 bases and J by 2 bases; unmatched bases: 6. This CDR3 contains 14 residues. Germline CDR1 reads KGHSH; CDR2 reads LQKENI. This CDR3 reads CASSSRQGPYEQYF. CDR3 coding DNA: TGTGCCAGCTCATCAAGACAGGGCCCCTACGAGCAGTACTTC.